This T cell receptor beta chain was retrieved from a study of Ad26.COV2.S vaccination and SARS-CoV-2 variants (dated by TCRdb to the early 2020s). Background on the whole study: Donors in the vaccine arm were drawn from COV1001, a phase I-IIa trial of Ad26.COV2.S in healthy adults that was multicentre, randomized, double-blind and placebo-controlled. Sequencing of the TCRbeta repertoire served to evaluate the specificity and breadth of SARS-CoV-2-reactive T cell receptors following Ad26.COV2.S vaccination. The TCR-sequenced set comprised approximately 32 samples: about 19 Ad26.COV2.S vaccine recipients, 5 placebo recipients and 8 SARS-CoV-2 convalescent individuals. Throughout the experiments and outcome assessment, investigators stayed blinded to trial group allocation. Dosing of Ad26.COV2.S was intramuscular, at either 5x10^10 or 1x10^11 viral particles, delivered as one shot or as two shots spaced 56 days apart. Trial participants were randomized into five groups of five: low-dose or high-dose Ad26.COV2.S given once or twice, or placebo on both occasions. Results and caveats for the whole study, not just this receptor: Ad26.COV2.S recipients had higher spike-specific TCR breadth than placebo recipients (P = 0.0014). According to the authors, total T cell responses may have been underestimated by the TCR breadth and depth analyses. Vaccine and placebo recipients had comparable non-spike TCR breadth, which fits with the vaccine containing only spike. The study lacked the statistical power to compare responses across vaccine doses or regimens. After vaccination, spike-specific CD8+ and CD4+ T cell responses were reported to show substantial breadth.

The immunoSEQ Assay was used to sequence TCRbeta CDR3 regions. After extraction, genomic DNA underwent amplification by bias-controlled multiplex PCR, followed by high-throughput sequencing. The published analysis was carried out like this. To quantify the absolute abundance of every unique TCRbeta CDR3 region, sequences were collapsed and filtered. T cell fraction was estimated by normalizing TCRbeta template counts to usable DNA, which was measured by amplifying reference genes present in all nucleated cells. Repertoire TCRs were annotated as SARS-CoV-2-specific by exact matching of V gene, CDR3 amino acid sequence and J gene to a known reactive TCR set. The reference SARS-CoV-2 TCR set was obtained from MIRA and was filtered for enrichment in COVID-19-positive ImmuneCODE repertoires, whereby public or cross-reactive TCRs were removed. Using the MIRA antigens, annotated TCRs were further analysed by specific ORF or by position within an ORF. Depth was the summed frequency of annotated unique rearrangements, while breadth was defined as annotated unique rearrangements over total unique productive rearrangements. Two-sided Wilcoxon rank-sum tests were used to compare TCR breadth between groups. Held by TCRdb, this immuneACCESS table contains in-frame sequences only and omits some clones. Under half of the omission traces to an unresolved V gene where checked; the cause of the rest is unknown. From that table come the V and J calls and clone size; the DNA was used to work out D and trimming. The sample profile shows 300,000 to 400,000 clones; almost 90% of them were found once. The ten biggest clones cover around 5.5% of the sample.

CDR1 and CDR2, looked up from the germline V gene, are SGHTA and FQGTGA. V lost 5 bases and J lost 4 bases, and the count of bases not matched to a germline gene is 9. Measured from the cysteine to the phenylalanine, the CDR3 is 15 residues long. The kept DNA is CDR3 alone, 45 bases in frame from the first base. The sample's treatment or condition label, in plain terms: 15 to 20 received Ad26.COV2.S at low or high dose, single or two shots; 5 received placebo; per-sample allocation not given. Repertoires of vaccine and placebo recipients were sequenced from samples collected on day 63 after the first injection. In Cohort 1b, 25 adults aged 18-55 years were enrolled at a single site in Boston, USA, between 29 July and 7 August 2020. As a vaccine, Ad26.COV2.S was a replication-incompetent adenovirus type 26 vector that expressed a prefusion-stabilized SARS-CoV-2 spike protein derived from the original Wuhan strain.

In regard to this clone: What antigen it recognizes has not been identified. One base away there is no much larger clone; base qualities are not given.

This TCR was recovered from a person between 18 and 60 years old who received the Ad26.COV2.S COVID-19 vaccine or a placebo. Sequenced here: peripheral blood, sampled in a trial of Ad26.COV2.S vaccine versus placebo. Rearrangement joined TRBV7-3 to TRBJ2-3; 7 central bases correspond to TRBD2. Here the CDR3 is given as CASSPWGGSSDTQYF. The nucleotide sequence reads TGTGCCAGCAGCCCCTGGGGGGGGAGTTCAGATACGCAGTATTTT.